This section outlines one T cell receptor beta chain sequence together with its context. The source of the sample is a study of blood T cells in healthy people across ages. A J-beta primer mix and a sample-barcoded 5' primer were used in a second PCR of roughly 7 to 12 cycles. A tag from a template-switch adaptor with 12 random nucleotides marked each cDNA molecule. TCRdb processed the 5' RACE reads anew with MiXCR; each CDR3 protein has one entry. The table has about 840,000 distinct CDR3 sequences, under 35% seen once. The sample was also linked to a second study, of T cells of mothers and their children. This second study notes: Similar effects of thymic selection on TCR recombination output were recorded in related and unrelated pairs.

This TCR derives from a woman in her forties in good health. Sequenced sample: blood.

The CDR3 region has the DNA TGTGCCAGCAGCGTCAGCCCGGGACAGGGGAATGAAAGGCTGTTTTTT. This gives the protein CASSVSPGQGNERLFF. The V and J genes are TRBV9 and TRBJ1-4; 10 positions agree with TRBD1. The CDR3 covers 16 residues. Germline values: CDR1 SGDLS, CDR2 YYNGEE. The V gene end was trimmed by 2 bases and the J gene end by 14 bases; junction bases not matched to a gene: 15.